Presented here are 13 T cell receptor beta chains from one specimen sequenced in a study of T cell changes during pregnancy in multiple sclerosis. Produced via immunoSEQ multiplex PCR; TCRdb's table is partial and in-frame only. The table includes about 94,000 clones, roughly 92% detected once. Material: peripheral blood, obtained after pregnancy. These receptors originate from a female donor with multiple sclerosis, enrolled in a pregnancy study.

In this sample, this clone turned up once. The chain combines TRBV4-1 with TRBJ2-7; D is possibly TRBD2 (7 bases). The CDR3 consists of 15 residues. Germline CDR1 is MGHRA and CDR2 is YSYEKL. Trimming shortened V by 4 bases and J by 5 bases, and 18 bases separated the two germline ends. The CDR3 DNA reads TGCGCCAGCAGCCCGGGGGGCAGTGGCCCCAACGAGCAGTACTTC. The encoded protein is CASSPGGSGPNEQYF.

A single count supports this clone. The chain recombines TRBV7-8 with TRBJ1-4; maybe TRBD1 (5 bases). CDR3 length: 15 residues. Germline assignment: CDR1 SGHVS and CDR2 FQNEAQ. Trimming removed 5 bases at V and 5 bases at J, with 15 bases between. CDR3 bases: TGTGCCAGCAGCCCTGCAGGGAACGGAAATGAAAAACTGTTTTTT. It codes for CASSPAGNGNEKLFF.

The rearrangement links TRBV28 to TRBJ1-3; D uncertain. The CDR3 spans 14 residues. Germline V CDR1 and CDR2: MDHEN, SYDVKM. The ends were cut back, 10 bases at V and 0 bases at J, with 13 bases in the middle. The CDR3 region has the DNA TGTGCCACCACAGTTTTCCCCTCTGGAAACACCATATATTTT. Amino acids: CATTVFPSGNTIYF.

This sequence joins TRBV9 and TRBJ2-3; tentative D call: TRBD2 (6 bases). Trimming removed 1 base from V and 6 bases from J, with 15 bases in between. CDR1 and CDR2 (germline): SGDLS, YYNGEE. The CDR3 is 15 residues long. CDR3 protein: CASSVSGTPVDTQYF. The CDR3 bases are TGTGCCAGCAGCGTATCGGGGACTCCCGTTGATACGCAGTATTTT.

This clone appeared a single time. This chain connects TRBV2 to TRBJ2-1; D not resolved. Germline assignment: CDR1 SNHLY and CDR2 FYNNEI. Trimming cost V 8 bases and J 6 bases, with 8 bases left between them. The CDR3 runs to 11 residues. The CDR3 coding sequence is TGTGCCAGCCCAATGGCCAATGAGCAGTTCTTC. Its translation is CASPMANEQFF.

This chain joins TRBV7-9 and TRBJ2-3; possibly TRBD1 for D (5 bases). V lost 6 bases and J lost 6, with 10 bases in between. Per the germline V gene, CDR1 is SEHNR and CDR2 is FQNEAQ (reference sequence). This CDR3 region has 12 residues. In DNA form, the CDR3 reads TGTGCCAGCAGGGGGCCCAGGGATACGCAGTATTTT. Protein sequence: CASRGPRDTQYF. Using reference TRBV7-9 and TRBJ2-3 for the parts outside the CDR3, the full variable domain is DTGVSQNPRHKITKRGQNVTFRCDPISEHNRLYWYRQTLGQGPEFLTYFQNEAQLEKSRLLSDRFSAERPKGSFSTLEIQRTEQGDSAMYLCASRGPRDTQYFGPGTRLTVL.

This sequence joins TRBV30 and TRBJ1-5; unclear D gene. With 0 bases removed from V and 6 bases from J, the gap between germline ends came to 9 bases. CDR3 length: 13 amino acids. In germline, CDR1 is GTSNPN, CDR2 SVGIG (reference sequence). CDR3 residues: CAWSVQSSQPQHF. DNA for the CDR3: TGTGCCTGGAGTGTACAATCTTCTCAGCCCCAGCATTTT. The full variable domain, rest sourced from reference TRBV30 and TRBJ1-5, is SQTIHQWPATLVQPVGSPLSLECTVEGTSNPNLYWYRQAAGRGLQLLFYSVGIGQISSEVPQNLSASRPQDRQFILSSKKLLLSDSGFYLCAWSVQSSQPQHFGDGTRLSIL.

In DNA, the CDR3 is TGTGCCAGCAGCCCCGGGACAGGGACTGGAAACACCATATATTTT. It is translated as CASSPGTGTGNTIYF. The genes are TRBV9 and TRBJ1-3, with TRBD1 identical over 9 bases. CDR1 and CDR2 (germline): SGDLS, YYNGEE. Trimming at V came to 4 bases and at J to 2 bases, leaving 4 bases not matched to a gene. The CDR3 sequence is 15 residues long.

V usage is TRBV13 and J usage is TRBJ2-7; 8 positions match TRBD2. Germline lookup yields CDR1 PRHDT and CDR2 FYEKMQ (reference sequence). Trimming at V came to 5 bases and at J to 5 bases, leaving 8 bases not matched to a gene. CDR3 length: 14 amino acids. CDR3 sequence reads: CASSPRGGVHEQYF. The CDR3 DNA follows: TGTGCCAGCAGCCCCCGGGGGGGCGTCCACGAGCAGTACTTC.

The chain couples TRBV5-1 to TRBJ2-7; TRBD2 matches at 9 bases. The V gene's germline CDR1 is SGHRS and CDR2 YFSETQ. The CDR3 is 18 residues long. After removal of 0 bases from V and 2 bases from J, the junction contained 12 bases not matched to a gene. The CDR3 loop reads CASSLGVSGSLSAYEQYF. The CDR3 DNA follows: TGCGCCAGCAGCTTGGGAGTTAGCGGGAGTCTAAGCGCCTACGAGCAGTACTTC. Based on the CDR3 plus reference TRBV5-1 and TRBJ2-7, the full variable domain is KAGVTQTPRYLIKTRGQQVTLSCSPISGHRSVSWYQQTPGQGLQFLFEYFSETQRNKGNFPGRFSGRQFSNSRSEMNVSTLELGDSALYLCASSLGVSGSLSAYEQYFGPGTRLTVT.

The CDR3 bases are TGTGCCAGTAGTATGGATTCCGACAGGCAAGAGACCCAGTACTTC. This gives the protein CASSMDSDRQETQYF. The chain links TRBV19 to TRBJ2-5, with TRBD1 as a possible D gene (6 bases). V was cut by 3 bases and J by 2 bases, with 13 bases left in between. The CDR3 loop spans 15 amino acids. CDR1 and CDR2 (germline): LNHDA, SQIVND (reference sequence).

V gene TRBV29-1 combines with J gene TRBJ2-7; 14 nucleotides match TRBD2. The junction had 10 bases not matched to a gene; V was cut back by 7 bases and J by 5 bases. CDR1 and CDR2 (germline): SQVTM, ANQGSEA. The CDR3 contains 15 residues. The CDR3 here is CSASPGTSGSHEQYF. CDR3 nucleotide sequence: TGCAGCGCCTCTCCCGGGACTAGCGGGAGTCACGAGCAGTACTTC.

CDR3 protein: CATSGGAVGEQYF. The CDR3 DNA reads TGTGCCACATCAGGGGGCGCAGTAGGCGAGCAGTACTTC. The chain combines TRBV19 with TRBJ2-7, with TRBD1 matching over 8 bases. Looked up from germline, CDR1 is LNHDA and CDR2 is SQIVND (reference sequence). The CDR3 covers 13 residues. The J segment lost 6 bases and the V segment lost 10 bases, leaving 11 bases of the junction unmatched. Complete variable domain (other parts from reference TRBV19 and TRBJ2-7): DGGITQSPKYLFRKEGQNVTLSCEQNLNHDAMYWYRQDPGQGLRLIYYSQIVNDFQKGDIAEGYSVSREKKESFPLTVTSAQKNPTAFYLCATSGGAVGEQYFGPGTRLTVT.